Sequencing of this T cell receptor beta chain was carried out in a study of T cells in localized non-small cell lung cancer. Sequencing used immunoSEQ multiplex PCR; TCRdb keeps in-frame clones, though not all of them. The sample has about 22,000 clones; 88% are singletons. Broader study findings: Prolonged overall survival went with higher T cell density in the blood. Maximal T cell clonality occurred in uninvolved adjacent lung, with tumor ranking below it. Adjacent lung was found to contain a median roughly 50 of the top 100 tumor clones.

This clone has just a few counts. Its antigen is undetermined. Trimming cost V 9 bases and J 2 bases, with 11 bases left between them. This CDR3 comprises 14 residues. Germline V gene data show CDR1 as MNHEY and CDR2 as SMNVEV (reference sequence). The genes are TRBV27 and TRBJ2-6; tentatively, D is TRBD1 or TRBD2 (5 bases each). This TCR derives from a man aged 40 to 70 with stage II squamous cell lung carcinoma. Material: PBMCs, obtained before any cancer treatment. CDR3 nucleotide sequence: TGTGCCAGTAAGCAGGGAGCTGGGGCCAACGTCCTGACTTTC. Encoded protein: CASKQGAGANVLTF.